Here is one TCR beta chain with its context. The data originate from a study of T cell changes during pregnancy in multiple sclerosis. Sequenced by immunoSEQ multiplex PCR; TCRdb stores in-frame clones only, minus some. Of approximately 100,000 clones listed, 92% are singletons. The germline CDR1 and CDR2 sequences are MNHEY and SMNVEV (reference sequence). The V end lost 3 bases, the J end lost 1 base, and 17 bases lay between the germline ends. The CDR3 is 17 amino acids. The TCR sequence derives from a female donor in good health, enrolled as a control in a pregnancy study. The V call is TRBV27, the J call TRBJ2-3, with D hard to call. The material was peripheral blood, obtained after pregnancy. Here the CDR3 reads CASSFRDSLTRTDTQYF. The DNA for the CDR3 is TGTGCCAGCAGTTTCAGAGACTCCCTAACCCGCACAGATACGCAGTATTTT.